This TCR beta chain was recorded in a study of molecular identifiers for immune sequencing clone quantification. Both previously described methods and listed TCR primers were employed to make bulk TCR libraries. TCRdb independently ran MiXCR on the PCR reads; one entry per CDR3 protein. The sample has 550,000 to 750,000 distinct CDR3 sequences; about 20% are singletons. V lost 10 bases, J lost 2 bases, and 11 bases lay in between. The CDR3 has 12 residues. Germline CDR1 reads SEHNR; CDR2 reads FQNEAQ (reference sequence). Isolation of naive CD8 T cells was achieved by sorting on a CD8+CD4-CCR7+CD45RA+ phenotype.

This clonotype was sampled from a human donor in good health. Some libraries in this study had Jurkat cell RNA spiked in. The chain employs TRBV7-9 and TRBJ1-1; D unclear. Sample: naive CD8+ T cells from blood, with Jurkat cell RNA spiked in. Subset denoted: FACS-sorted CD8+CD4-CCR7+CD45RA+ naive T cells. CDR3 protein: CATRRTNTEAFF. In nucleotides, the CDR3 is TGTGCCACCAGGCGGACCAACACTGAAGCTTTCTTT.